Listed below are T cell receptor beta chains from one sample, sequenced in a study of T cell responses to AZD1222 COVID-19 vaccine. Sequenced by immunoSEQ multiplex PCR; TCRdb stores in-frame clones only, minus some. The sample has under 100,000 clones; about 90% are singletons. Material: peripheral blood, obtained on day 0 of MenACWY control vaccination. The receptors were sampled from an adult in good health. Each CDR3 is given with its conserved first and last residue. D genes are given only for firm matches. Size tells how often a clone was seen (once, few, many) or the class of an expanded clone, and some rows leave it out.

size | D | J | V | CDR3 | DNA
. | . | TRBJ1-2 | TRBV6-6 | CASSPTDDYGYTF | TGTGCCAGCAGCCCGACAGACGACTATGGCTACACCTTC
. | . | TRBJ1-1 | TRBV5-4 | CASTPTQASRTVNTEAFF | TGTGCCAGCACCCCTACGCAGGCGTCCCGTACCGTGAACACTGAAGCTTTCTTT
. | TRBD2 | TRBJ2-2 | TRBV7-6 | CASSFTSGGAPGELFF | TGTGCCAGCAGCTTCACTAGCGGGGGGGCCCCCGGGGAGCTGTTTTTT
once | TRBD1 | TRBJ1-2 | TRBV28 | CASSLGTGATYGYTF | TGTGCCAGCAGTTTAGGGACAGGGGCTACCTATGGCTACACCTTC
. | TRBD2 | TRBJ2-2 | TRBV15 | CATSPAGGLAGELFF | TGTGCCACCAGCCCGGCGGGAGGATTAGCCGGGGAGCTGTTTTTT
. | TRBD1 | TRBJ1-5 | TRBV6-5 | CASSWDRTNQPQHF | TGTGCCAGCAGCTGGGACAGGACCAATCAGCCCCAGCATTTT
. | . | TRBJ1-1 | TRBV28 | CASSLSVSARAFF | TGTGCCAGCAGTTTATCCGTTTCGGCACGAGCTTTCTTT
. | . | TRBJ1-1 | TRBV6-2/TRBV6-3 | CASSSLLPARAFF | TGTGCCAGCAGTTCCCTTTTGCCGGCGAGAGCTTTCTTT
. | . | TRBJ1-1 | TRBV3-1/TRBV3-2 | CASSQEGGVTEAFF | TGTGCCAGCAGCCAAGAGGGGGGGGTCACTGAAGCTTTCTTT
. | TRBD1 | TRBJ1-5 | TRBV28 | CASSLSGTGGNQPQHF | TGTGCCAGCAGTTTATCTGGGACAGGCGGCAATCAGCCCCAGCATTTT
once | . | TRBJ1-1 | TRBV6-6 | CASTLSRSTEAFF | TGTGCCAGCACTCTGAGCCGGTCAACTGAAGCTTTCTTT
. | . | TRBJ1-1 | TRBV20-1 | CSASPVNTEAFF | TGCAGTGCTAGTCCAGTAAACACTGAAGCTTTCTTT
once | . | TRBJ2-2 | TRBV5-1 | CASSLSFMAMRSVAGELFF | TGCGCCAGCAGCTTGAGCTTTATGGCTATGAGGTCGGTGGCCGGGGAGCTGTTTTTT
. | . | TRBJ1-5 | TRBV14 | CASSQFSNQPQHF | TGTGCCAGCAGCCAATTTAGCAATCAGCCCCAGCATTTT
. | . | TRBJ1-5 | TRBV18 | CASSHDSSNQPQHF | TGTGCCAGCTCACACGACAGTTCCAATCAGCCCCAGCATTTT
. | TRBD1 | TRBJ2-5 | TRBV3-1/TRBV3-2 | CASSQLPDRGVAQYF | TGTGCCAGCAGCCAACTACCGGACAGGGGAGTGGCCCAGTACTTC